This record covers a single T cell receptor beta chain. Its matching antigen is unknown. The sample belongs to a study of Ad26.COV2.S vaccination and SARS-CoV-2 variants. The table came from immunoSEQ multiplex PCR; TCRdb's copy has only in-frame clones and leaves some out. The profile shows roughly 380,000 clones, 88% of them singletons. Study-level results: Analyses that measured TCR breadth and depth may have underestimated total T cell responses.

Sample treatment: around 19 received Ad26.COV2.S at low or high dose, single or two shots; 5 received placebo; per-sample allocation not given. Specimens were obtained on day 63 following the first vaccine or placebo injection. The CDR3 has 17 amino acids. V was pared by 5 bases and J by 0 bases, with 12 bases of the junction left unmatched. The germline V gene has CDR1 SGHVS and CDR2 FNYEAQ. The V call is TRBV7-6, the J call TRBJ1-1; TRBD1 agrees at 7 bases. The sample in question was peripheral blood, obtained in a trial of Ad26.COV2.S vaccine versus placebo. This TCR was recovered from a person between 18 and 65 years old who received the Ad26.COV2.S COVID-19 vaccine or a placebo. As DNA, the CDR3 is TGTGCCAGCAGCCCTCCAGACAGGGATGCATTGAACACTGAAGCTTTCTTT. It encodes CASSPPDRDALNTEAFF. The entire variable domain, with the rest obtained from reference TRBV7-6 and TRBJ1-1, is as follows: GAGVSQSPRYKVTKRGQDVALRCDPISGHVSLYWYRQALGQGPEFLTYFNYEAQQDKSGLPNDRFSAERPEGSISTLTIQRTEQRDSAMYRCASSPPDRDALNTEAFFGQGTRLTVV.